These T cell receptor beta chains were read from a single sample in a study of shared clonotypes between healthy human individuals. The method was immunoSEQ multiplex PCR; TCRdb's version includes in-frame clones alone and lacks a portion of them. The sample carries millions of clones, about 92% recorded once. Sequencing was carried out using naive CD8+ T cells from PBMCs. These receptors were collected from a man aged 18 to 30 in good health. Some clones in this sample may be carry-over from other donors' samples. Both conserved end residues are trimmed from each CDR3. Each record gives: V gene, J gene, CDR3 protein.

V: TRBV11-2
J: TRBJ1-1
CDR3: ASRHLNTEAF

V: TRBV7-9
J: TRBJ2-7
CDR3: ASSNSKWARTREQY

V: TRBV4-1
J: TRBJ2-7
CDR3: ASSQPHVSSYEQY

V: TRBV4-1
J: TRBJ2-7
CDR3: ASRPGQGAGEQY

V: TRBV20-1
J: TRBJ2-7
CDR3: SAGTAYEQY

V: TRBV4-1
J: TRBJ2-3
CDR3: ASSQGGGRSTDTQY

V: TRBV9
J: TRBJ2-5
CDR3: ASSPWDRGQETQY

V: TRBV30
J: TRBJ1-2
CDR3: AWSHTTGGAGDT

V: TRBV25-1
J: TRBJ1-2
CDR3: ASSESSLSPLGYT

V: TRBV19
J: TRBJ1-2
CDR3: ASSPGQGSYGYT